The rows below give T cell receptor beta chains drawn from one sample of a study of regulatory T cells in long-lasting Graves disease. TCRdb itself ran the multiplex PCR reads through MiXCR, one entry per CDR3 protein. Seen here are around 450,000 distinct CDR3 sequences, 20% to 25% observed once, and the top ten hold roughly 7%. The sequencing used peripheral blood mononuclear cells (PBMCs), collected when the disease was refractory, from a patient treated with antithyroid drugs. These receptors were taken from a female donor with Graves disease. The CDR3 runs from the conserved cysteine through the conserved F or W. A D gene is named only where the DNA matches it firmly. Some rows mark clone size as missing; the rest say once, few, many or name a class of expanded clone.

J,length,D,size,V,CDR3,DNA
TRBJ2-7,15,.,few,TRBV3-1,CASSQDEGSPYEQYF,TGTGCCAGCAGCCAAGATGAAGGTTCTCCCTACGAGCAGTACTTC
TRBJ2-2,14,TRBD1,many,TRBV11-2,CASSVQGASGELFF,TGTGCCAGCAGCGTACAGGGGGCTAGCGGGGAGCTGTTTTTT
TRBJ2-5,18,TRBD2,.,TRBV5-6,CASSLGTSGRASQETQYF,TGTGCCAGCAGCTTGGGGACTAGCGGGAGGGCCTCCCAAGAGACCCAGTACTTC
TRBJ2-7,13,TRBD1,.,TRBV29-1,CSAAGQATYEQYF,TGCAGCGCCGCGGGACAGGCCACCTACGAGCAGTACTTC
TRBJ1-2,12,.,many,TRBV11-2,CASSLEGFGYTF,TGTGCCAGCAGCTTAGAGGGGTTCGGCTACACCTTC
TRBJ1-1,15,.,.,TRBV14,CASSRERGGRTEAFF,TGTGCCAGCAGCCGAGAACGGGGGGGCCGCACTGAAGCTTTCTTT
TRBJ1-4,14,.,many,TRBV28,CASSQGGANEKLFF,TGTGCCAGCAGTCAGGGTGGTGCTAATGAAAAACTGTTTTTT
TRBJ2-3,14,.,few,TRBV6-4,CASTEGTGTDTQYF,TGTGCCAGCACTGAGGGGACCGGCACAGATACGCAGTATTTT
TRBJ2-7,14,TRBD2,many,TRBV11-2,CASSSSGGFYEQYF,TGTGCCAGCAGTTCTAGCGGGGGCTTCTACGAGCAGTACTTC
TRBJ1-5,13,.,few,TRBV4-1,CASSQVLGPPRTF,TGCGCCAGCAGCCAAGTGTTGGGACCGCCTAGGACTTTT
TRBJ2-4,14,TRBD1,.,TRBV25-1,CASSERTGLNIQYF,TGTGCCAGCAGTGAACGGACAGGGCTAAACATTCAGTACTTC
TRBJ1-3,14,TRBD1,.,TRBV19,CASTTGALSNTIYF,TGTGCCAGTACAACAGGGGCACTATCGAACACCATATATTTT
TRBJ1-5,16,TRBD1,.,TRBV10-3,CAISELGTDSNQPQHF,TGTGCCATCAGTGAGTTAGGGACAGATAGCAATCAGCCCCAGCATTTT
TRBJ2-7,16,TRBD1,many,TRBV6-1,CASSLMGFVDRAEQYF,TGTGCCAGCAGTCTAATGGGGTTTGTAGACAGGGCCGAGCAGTACTTC
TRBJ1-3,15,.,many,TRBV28,CASRPSGGEGNTIYF,TGTGCCAGCAGACCCTCCGGGGGGGAAGGAAACACCATATATTTT
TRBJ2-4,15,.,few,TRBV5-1,CASSLSGGLRNIQYF,TGCGCCAGCAGCTTGTCCGGGGGTTTAAGGAACATTCAGTACTTC
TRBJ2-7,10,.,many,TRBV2,CASAINEQYF,TGTGCCAGCGCTATCAACGAGCAGTACTTC
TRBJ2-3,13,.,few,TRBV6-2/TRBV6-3,CASSYGQTDTQYF,TGTGCCAGCAGTTACGGACAGACAGATACGCAGTATTTT
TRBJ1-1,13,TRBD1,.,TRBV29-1,CSVLTGITWDAFF,TGCAGCGTTTTGACAGGGATAACGTGGGATGCTTTCTTT
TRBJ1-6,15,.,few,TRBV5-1,CASSLAEGGGSPLHF,TGCGCCAGCAGCTTGGCCGAGGGAGGGGGATCACCCCTCCACTTT
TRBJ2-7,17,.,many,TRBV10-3,CAISESAGTRSSYEQYF,TGTGCCATCAGTGAGTCGGCGGGGACTCGAAGCTCCTACGAGCAGTACTTC
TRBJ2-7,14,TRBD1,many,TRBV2,CASSRDRGGYEQYF,TGTGCCAGCAGCCGGGACAGGGGGGGCTACGAGCAGTACTTC
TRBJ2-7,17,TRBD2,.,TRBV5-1,CASSTGASGRTSYEQYF,TGCGCCAGCAGCACCGGGGCTAGCGGACGAACATCCTACGAGCAGTACTTC
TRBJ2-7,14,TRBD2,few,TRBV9,CASSVHSGNYEQYF,TGTGCCAGCAGCGTGCATAGCGGGAACTACGAGCAGTACTTC
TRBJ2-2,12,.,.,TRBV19,CATKGIHGELFF,TGTGCCACCAAGGGTATTCACGGGGAGCTGTTTTTT
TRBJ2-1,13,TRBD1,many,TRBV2,CASSDETGPSKFF,TGTGCCAGCAGTGACGAGACAGGGCCTTCGAAGTTCTTC
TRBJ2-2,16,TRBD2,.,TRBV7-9,CASSEGLASDTGELFF,TGTGCCAGCAGCGAGGGACTAGCGAGCGACACCGGGGAGCTGTTTTTT
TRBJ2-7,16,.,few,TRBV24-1,CATSESSVHNWYEQYF,TGTGCCACCAGTGAGTCTTCTGTACATAATTGGTACGAGCAGTACTTC
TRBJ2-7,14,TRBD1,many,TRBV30,CAWNRDRGAYEQYF,TGTGCCTGGAATCGGGACAGGGGCGCCTACGAGCAGTACTTC
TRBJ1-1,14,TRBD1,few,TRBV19,CASSLTGMNTEALF,TGTGCCAGTAGCTTGACAGGGATGAACACTGAAGCTCTCTTT
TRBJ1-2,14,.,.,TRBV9,CASSGGGANYGYTF,TGTGCCAGCAGCGGCGGGGGGGCTAACTATGGCTACACCTTC